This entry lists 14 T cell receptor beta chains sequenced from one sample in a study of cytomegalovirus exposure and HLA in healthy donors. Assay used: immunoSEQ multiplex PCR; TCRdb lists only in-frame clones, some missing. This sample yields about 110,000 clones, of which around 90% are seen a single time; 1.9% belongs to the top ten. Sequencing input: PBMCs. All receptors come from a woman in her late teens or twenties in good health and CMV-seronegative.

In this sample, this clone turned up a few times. In DNA, the CDR3 is TGTGCCTGGAGTCGACAGGGAGTTGAAGTCTCACCCCTCCACTTT. It yields the protein CAWSRQGVEVSPLHF. The rearrangement uses TRBV30 and TRBJ1-6, with 7 positions matching TRBD1. With V trimmed by 2 bases and J by 10 bases, 11 bases remained unmatched. CDR1 and CDR2 from the germline V gene are GTSNPN and SVGIG (reference sequence). The CDR3 contains 15 residues.

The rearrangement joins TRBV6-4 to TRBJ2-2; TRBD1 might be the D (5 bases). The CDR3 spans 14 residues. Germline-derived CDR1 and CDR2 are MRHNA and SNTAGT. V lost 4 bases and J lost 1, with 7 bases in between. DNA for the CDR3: TGTGCCAGCAGTGTTGACAGGAACACCGGGGAGCTGTTTTTT. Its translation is CASSVDRNTGELFF.

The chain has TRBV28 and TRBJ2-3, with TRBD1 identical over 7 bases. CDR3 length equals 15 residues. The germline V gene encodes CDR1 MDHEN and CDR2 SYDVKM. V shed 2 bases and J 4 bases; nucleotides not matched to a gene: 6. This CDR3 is CASSLSETGPDTQYF. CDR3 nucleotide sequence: TGTGCCAGCAGTTTAAGCGAGACAGGGCCAGATACGCAGTATTTT.

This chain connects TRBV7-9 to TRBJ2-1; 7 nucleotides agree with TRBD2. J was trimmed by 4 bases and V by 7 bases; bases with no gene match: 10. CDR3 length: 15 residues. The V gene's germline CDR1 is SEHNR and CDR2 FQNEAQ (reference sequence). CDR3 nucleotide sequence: TGTGCCAGCACCTCCCGTGGGGGGGGTTACAATGAGCAGTTCTTC. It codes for CASTSRGGGYNEQFF. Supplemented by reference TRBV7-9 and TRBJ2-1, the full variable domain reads DTGVSQNPRHKITKRGQNVTFRCDPISEHNRLYWYRQTLGQGPEFLTYFQNEAQLEKSRLLSDRFSAERPKGSFSTLEIQRTEQGDSAMYLCASTSRGGGYNEQFFGPGTRLTVL.

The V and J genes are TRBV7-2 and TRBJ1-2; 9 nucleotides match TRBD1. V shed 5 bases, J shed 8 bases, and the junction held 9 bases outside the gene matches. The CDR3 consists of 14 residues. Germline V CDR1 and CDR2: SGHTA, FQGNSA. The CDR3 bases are TGTGCCAGCAGCGCCCCACAGGGGGCTTACGGCTACACCTTC. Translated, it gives CASSAPQGAYGYTF.

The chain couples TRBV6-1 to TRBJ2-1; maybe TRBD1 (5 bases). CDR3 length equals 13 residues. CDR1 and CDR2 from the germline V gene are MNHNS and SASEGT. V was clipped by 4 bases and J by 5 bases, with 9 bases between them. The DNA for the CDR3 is TGTGCCAGCAGTGTAGACAGTGACAATGAGCAGTTCTTC. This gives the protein CASSVDSDNEQFF.

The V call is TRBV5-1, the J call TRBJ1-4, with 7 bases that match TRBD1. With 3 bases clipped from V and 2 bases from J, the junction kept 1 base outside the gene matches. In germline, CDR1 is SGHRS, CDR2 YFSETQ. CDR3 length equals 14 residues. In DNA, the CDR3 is TGCGCCAGCAGCTCGGGACAGACTAATGAAAAACTGTTTTTT. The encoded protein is CASSSGQTNEKLFF. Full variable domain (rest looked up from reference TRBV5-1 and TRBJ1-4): KAGVTQTPRYLIKTRGQQVTLSCSPISGHRSVSWYQQTPGQGLQFLFEYFSETQRNKGNFPGRFSGRQFSNSRSEMNVSTLELGDSALYLCASSSGQTNEKLFFGSGTQLSVL.

The CDR3 DNA is TGTGCCTGCCTGGGGGACTCGGAGACCCAGTACTTC. Its translation: CACLGDSETQYF. V and J are TRBV25-1 and TRBJ2-5; D might be TRBD2 (6 bases). In germline, CDR1 is MGHDK, CDR2 SYGVNS. The V end was cut by 11 bases, the J end by 5 bases, with 15 bases between. This CDR3 region has 12 residues.

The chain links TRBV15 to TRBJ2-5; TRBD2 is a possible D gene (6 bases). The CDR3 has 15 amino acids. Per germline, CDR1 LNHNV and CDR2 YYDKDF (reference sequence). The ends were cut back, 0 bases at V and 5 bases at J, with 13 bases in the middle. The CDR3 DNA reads TGTGCCACCAGCAGAGAGGGGGGTCTGGGGGAGACCCAGTACTTC. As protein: CATSREGGLGETQYF.

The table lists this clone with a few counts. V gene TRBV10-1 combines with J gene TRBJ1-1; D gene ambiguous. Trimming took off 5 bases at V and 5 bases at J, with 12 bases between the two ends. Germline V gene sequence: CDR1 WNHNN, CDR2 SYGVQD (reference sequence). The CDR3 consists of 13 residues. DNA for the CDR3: TGCGCCAGCAGTTACTCTCCGAGGACTGAAGCTTTCTTT. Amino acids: CASSYSPRTEAFF.

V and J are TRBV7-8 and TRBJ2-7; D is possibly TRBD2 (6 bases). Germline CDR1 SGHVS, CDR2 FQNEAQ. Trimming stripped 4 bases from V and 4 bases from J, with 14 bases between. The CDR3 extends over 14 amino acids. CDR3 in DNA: TGTGCCAGCAGCTCAACGGGCGGGGCATACGAGCAGTACTTC. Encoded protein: CASSSTGGAYEQYF.

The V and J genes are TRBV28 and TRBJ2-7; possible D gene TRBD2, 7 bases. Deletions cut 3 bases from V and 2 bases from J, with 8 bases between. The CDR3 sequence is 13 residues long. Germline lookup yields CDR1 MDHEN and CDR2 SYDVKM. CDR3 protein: CASSLGGPYEQYF. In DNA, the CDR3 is TGTGCCAGCAGTTTGGGGGGGCCCTACGAGCAGTACTTC.

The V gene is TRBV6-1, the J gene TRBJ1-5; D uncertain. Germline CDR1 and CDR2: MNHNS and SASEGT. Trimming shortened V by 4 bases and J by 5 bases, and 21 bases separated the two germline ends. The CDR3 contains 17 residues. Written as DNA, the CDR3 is TGTGCCAGCAGTGGAATCGCGGGGTTTGGTCTTGATCAGCCCCAGCATTTT. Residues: CASSGIAGFGLDQPQHF.

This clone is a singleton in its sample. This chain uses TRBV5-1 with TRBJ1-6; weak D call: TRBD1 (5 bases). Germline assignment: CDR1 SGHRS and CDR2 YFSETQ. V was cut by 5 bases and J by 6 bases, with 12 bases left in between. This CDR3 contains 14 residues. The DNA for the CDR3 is TGCGCCAGCAGATTGACGGGGGGTAATTCACCCCTCCACTTT. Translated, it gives CASRLTGGNSPLHF. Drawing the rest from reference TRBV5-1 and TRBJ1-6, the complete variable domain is KAGVTQTPRYLIKTRGQQVTLSCSPISGHRSVSWYQQTPGQGLQFLFEYFSETQRNKGNFPGRFSGRQFSNSRSEMNVSTLELGDSALYLCASRLTGGNSPLHFGNGTRLTVT.